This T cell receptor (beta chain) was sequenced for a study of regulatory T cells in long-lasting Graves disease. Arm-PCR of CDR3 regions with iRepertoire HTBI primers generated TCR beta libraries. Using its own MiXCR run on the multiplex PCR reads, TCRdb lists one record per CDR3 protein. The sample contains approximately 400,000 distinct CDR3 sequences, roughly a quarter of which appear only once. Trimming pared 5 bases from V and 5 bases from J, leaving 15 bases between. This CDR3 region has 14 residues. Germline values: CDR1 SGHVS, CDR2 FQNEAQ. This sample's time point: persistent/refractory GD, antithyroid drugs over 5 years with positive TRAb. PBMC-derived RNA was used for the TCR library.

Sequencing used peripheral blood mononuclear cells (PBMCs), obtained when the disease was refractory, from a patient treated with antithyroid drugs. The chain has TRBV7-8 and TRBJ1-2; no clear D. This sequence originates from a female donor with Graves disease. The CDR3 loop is CASSQFGPYYGYTF. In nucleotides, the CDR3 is TGTGCCAGCAGCCAGTTTGGACCCTATTATGGCTACACCTTC.